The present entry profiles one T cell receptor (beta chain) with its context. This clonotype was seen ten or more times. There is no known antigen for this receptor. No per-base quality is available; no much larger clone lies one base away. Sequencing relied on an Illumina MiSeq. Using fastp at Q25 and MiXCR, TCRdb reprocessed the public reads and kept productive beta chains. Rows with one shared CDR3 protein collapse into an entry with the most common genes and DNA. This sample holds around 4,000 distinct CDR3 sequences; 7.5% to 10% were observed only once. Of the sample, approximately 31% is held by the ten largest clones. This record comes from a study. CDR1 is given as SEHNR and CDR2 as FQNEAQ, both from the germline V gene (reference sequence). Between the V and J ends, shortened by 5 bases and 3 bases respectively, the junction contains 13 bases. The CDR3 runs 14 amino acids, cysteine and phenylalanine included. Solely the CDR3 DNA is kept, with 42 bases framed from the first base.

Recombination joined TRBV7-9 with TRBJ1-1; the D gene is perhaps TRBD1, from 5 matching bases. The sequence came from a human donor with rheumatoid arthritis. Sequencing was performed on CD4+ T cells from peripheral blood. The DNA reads TGTGCCAGCAGCCCCGGGGGGACCGACACTGAAGCTTTCTTT. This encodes CASSPGGTDTEAFF.